This T cell receptor (beta chain) emerged from a study of T cells in Graves' hyperthyroidism and ophthalmopathy. Study-level findings and limits: Ophthalmopathy and stable hyperthyroidism were told apart by a 13 V-J model.

This CDR3 comprises 14 residues. Trimming stripped 3 bases from V and 3 bases from J, with 11 bases between. This clonotype occurred many times. Its target is not known. RNA transcripts served as the template for amplifying TCR beta CDR3 regions. A first-round RT-PCR of the TCR CDR3 used the HTBI primer set. TCRdb re-analysed the multiplex PCR reads in MiXCR, keeping a single row per CDR3 protein. The data contain under 300,000 distinct CDR3 sequences, about an eighth of them seen just once; the ten biggest clones take up almost 8%. What was sequenced was blood. The V gene is TRBV12-3 or TRBV12-4, the J gene TRBJ1-1; a possible D gene is TRBD1 (6 bases). The clonotype originates from a woman in her 30s with Graves' hyperthyroidism that later progressed to Graves' ophthalmopathy. As DNA, the CDR3 is TGTGCCAGCAGTTTCGGGGGCCACGACACTGAAGCTTTCTTT. This encodes CASSFGGHDTEAFF.